Given below is one T cell receptor (beta chain) in context. Antigen specificity is unknown. This CDR3 is built from 16 residues. Germline V gene data show CDR1 as LGHNA and CDR2 as YNFKEQ. TCRdb reanalyzed the 5' RACE reads and collapses them to one entry per CDR3 protein, without DNA. Its table lists about 370,000 distinct CDR3 sequences. These data come from a study of T cells expressing NK-cell markers. Study results and limitations: No clear determination of HCMV specificity was made for expanded NKG2C+ T cell clones.

The material sequenced was blood T cells: a sorted CD56 or NKG2C T cell subset, CD4+ or CD8+ T cells, or bulk PBMC T cells (not recorded which). This clonotype was sampled from a woman between 50 and 59 years old in good health. The gene calls are TRBV4-2 and TRBJ2-2; without DNA, the TCRdb call of TRBD2 cannot be checked. The CDR3 region is CASSQATSLETGELFF.